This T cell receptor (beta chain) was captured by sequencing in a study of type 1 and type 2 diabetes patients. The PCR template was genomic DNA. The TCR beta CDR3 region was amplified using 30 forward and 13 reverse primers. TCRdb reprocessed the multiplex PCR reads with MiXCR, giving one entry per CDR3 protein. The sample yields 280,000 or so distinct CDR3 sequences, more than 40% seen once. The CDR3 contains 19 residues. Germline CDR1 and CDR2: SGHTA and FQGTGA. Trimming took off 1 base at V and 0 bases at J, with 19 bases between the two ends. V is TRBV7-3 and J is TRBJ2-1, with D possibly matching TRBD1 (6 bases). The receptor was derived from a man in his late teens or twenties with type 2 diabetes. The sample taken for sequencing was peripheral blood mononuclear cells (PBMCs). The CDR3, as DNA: TGTGCCAGCAGCTTAAGGGGGCGGGCCAAGACGAGCTCCTACAATGAGCAGTTCTTC. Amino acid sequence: CASSLRGRAKTSSYNEQFF.